This passage covers 32 T cell receptor beta chains from one sample sequenced in a study of blood T cell repertoires in COVID-19. Assay used: immunoSEQ multiplex PCR; TCRdb lists only in-frame clones, some missing. The data hold 45,000 to 70,000 clones, with around nine tenths observed a single time. What was sequenced was peripheral blood. These receptor sequences come from a woman aged 55-75 years with COVID-19, enrolled during active disease.

The V and J genes are TRBV19 and TRBJ2-1, with a tentative D call TRBD2 (7 bases). Germline CDR1 LNHDA, CDR2 SQIVND (reference sequence). V was cut by 1 base and J by 6 bases, with 16 bases left in between. There are 16 residues in the CDR3. CDR3 region: CASSIGVGGRANEQFF. In DNA form, the CDR3 reads TGTGCCAGTAGTATAGGGGTCGGGGGGCGAGCCAATGAGCAGTTCTTC.

The chain couples TRBV6-5 to TRBJ1-4; 7 nucleotides match TRBD1. There are 15 residues in the CDR3. V lost 4 bases, J lost 5 bases, and 7 bases stayed unmatched. The germline gives CDR1 MNHEY, CDR2 SVGAGI. CDR3 residues: CASSSRRGSNEKLFF. CDR3 nucleotides: TGTGCCAGCAGTTCCCGCAGGGGGTCGAATGAAAAACTGTTTTTT.

The rearrangement links TRBV7-8 to TRBJ2-7; 10 positions match TRBD2. V shed 2 bases, J shed 3 bases, and the junction held 4 bases outside the gene matches. The CDR3 is made up of 15 amino acids. Germline CDR1 reads SGHVS; CDR2 reads FQNEAQ. The CDR3 loop reads CASSLRASGGYEQYF. Written as DNA, the CDR3 is TGTGCCAGCAGCTTAAGGGCTAGCGGGGGCTACGAGCAGTACTTC.

Points on this clone: The sample has other DNA sequences that encode this CDR3 too. The chain recombines TRBV2 with TRBJ1-5, with a tentative D call TRBD1 (6 bases). The CDR3 is 14 residues long. V lost 2 bases, J lost 4 bases, and 9 bases lay in between. Germline CDR1 is SNHLY and CDR2 is FYNNEI. In nucleotides, the CDR3 is TGTGCCAGCAGTGAAACAGGGTTTAATCAGCCCCAGCATTTT. This encodes CASSETGFNQPQHF. Complete variable domain (other parts from reference TRBV2 and TRBJ1-5): EPEVTQTPSHQVTQMGQEVILRCVPISNHLYFYWYRQILGQKVEFLVSFYNNEISEKSEIFDDQFSVERPDGSNFTLKIRSTKLEDSAMYFCASSETGFNQPQHFGDGTRLSIL.

This chain joins TRBV28 and TRBJ2-7; maybe TRBD1 (6 bases). CDR3 size: 16 residues. V was clipped by 2 bases and J by 2 bases, with 16 bases between them. Germline CDR1 MDHEN, CDR2 SYDVKM. The DNA of the CDR3 is TGTGCCAGCAGTTTACCCCCAGGACAGCCAACCTACGAGCAGTACTTC. Translation gives CASSLPPGQPTYEQYF.

The rearrangement links TRBV6-5 to TRBJ1-2; 11 bases match TRBD1. Germline-derived CDR1 and CDR2 are MNHEY and SVGAGI. The CDR3 is made up of 14 amino acids. Losses at the gene ends were 6 bases for V and 7 bases for J; bases not matched to a gene: 7. CDR3 sequence: CASRGTGGIFGYTF. CDR3 sequence (DNA): TGTGCCAGCAGGGGGACAGGGGGTATTTTTGGCTACACCTTC.

The V call is TRBV18, the J call TRBJ2-2, with D possibly being TRBD1 (6 bases). V dropped 4 bases and J dropped 4 bases, with 10 bases sitting between them. The CDR3 has 14 residues. Per the germline V gene, CDR1 is KGHSH and CDR2 is LQKENI. The CDR3 loop reads CASSRTESTGELFF. The CDR3 nucleotides are TGTGCCAGCTCACGGACAGAGAGCACCGGGGAGCTGTTTTTT.

This clone was counted only a few times. This chain uses TRBV24-1 with TRBJ2-3; a possible D gene is TRBD2 (6 bases). The V end lost 4 bases, the J end lost 2 bases, and 12 bases lay between the germline ends. Germline lookup yields CDR1 KGHDR and CDR2 SFDVKD. The CDR3 covers 15 residues. The CDR3 nucleotides are TGTGCCACCAGTGACAGGGACTTTCACACAGATACGCAGTATTTT. Its protein is CATSDRDFHTDTQYF.

The chain uses TRBV3-1 (or the pseudogene TRBV3-2) and TRBJ2-2, with TRBD1 identical over 10 bases. This CDR3 is built from 15 residues. Trimming at V came to 1 base and at J to 6 bases, leaving 2 bases not matched to a gene. CDR1 and CDR2 from the germline V gene are LGHDT and YNNKEL (reference sequence). CDR3: CASSQGGTGAGELFF. The CDR3 DNA reads TGTGCCAGCAGCCAAGGGGGGACAGGGGCCGGGGAGCTGTTTTTT.

This chain uses TRBV12-2 with TRBJ2-4; the table's TRBD2 call for D was not verified on the DNA. TRBV12-2 constitutes a pseudogene. CDR3 size: 16 residues. CDR3 amino acids: CASRLTWGLAKNIQYF. CDR3 nucleotides: TGTGCAAGTCGCTTGACCTGGGGACTAGCCAAAAACATTCAGTACTTC.

The chain recombines TRBV18 with TRBJ1-1; unclear D gene. This CDR3 comprises 12 residues. V was cut by 4 bases and J by 9 bases, with 12 bases left in between. In germline, CDR1 is KGHSH, CDR2 LQKENI. DNA for the CDR3: TGTGCCAGCTCACAAGGTGGAGGGAAAGCTTTCTTT. It translates to CASSQGGGKAFF.

The genes are TRBV5-1 and TRBJ1-6; a possible D gene is TRBD1 (5 bases). The CDR3 loop spans 16 amino acids. Germline values: CDR1 SGHRS, CDR2 YFSETQ. Between the trimmed V and J ends, which lost 0 bases and 6 bases, there was a span of 13 bases. The CDR3: CASSLAPTGVNSPLHF. Here the CDR3 DNA reads TGCGCCAGCAGCTTGGCCCCTACGGGGGTTAATTCACCCCTCCACTTT.

The chain carries TRBV15 and TRBJ1-5, with 8 bases that match TRBD1. Germline V CDR1 and CDR2: LNHNV, YYDKDF (reference sequence). The CDR3 runs 15 residues. After removal of 0 bases from V and 5 bases from J, the junction contained 3 bases not matched to a gene. The CDR3 region is CATSRDRGPYQPQHF. The DNA for the CDR3 is TGTGCCACCAGCAGAGACAGGGGGCCATATCAGCCCCAGCATTTT. The whole variable domain, filled in from reference TRBV15 and TRBJ1-5, reads DAMVIQNPRYQVTQFGKPVTLSCSQTLNHNVMYWYQQKSSQAPKLLFHYYDKDFNNEADTPDNFQSRRPNTSFCFLDIRSPGLGDTAMYLCATSRDRGPYQPQHFGDGTRLSIL.

This clone has more than one count but fewer than ten. The chain carries TRBV5-6 and TRBJ2-2, with D uncertain. Looked up from germline, CDR1 is SGHDT and CDR2 is YYEEEE. V gave up 1 base and J gave up 1 base, with 5 bases separating them. This CDR3 has 14 amino acids. The CDR3 nucleotides are TGTGCCAGCAGCTTGTTTCTGAACACCGGGGAGCTGTTTTTT. Its translation is CASSLFLNTGELFF.

The chain is built from TRBV28 and TRBJ2-7; TRBD2 might be the D (6 bases). The CDR3 runs 15 residues. V was cut by 2 bases and J by 0 bases, with 11 bases left in between. Germline V gene data show CDR1 as MDHEN and CDR2 as SYDVKM. The CDR3 DNA reads as TGTGCCAGCAGTTTAACTAGCACGGGCTCCTACGAGCAGTACTTC. Its protein is CASSLTSTGSYEQYF.

The chain links TRBV24-1 to TRBJ2-1, with D maybe TRBD2 (5 bases). The CDR3 has 15 amino acids. The V gene's germline CDR1 is KGHDR and CDR2 SFDVKD. V was shortened by 1 base and J by 0 bases, with 6 bases between the two germline ends. The CDR3 nucleotides are TGTGCCACCAGTGATTTAGGGAGCTCCTACAATGAGCAGTTCTTC. Translation gives CATSDLGSSYNEQFF.

The gene calls are TRBV25-1 and TRBJ1-1, with a possible D match to TRBD1 (5 bases). Trimming cost V 0 bases and J 5 bases, with 10 bases left between them. Germline V gene data show CDR1 as MGHDK and CDR2 as SYGVNS. This CDR3 contains 14 residues. The CDR3 protein is CASSEYRGDTEAFF. The CDR3 coding sequence is TGTGCCAGCAGTGAATATCGGGGGGATACTGAAGCTTTCTTT.

J is TRBJ2-3 and V is TRBV5-4, with a weak D call TRBD1 (6 bases). Germline V lookup: CDR1 SGHNT, CDR2 YYREEE (reference sequence). The CDR3 contains 14 residues. V was clipped by 4 bases and J by 4 bases, with 13 bases between them. The CDR3 loop is CASSTRQAPDTQYF. CDR3 in DNA: TGTGCCAGCAGCACTAGACAGGCGCCAGATACGCAGTATTTT.

The gene calls are TRBV9 and TRBJ2-3; 11 bases fit TRBD2. CDR3 length: 17 amino acids. Germline V gene lookup returns CDR1 SGDLS and CDR2 YYNGEE. V shed 3 bases, J shed 4 bases, and the junction held 10 bases outside the gene matches. CDR3 sequence (DNA): TGTGCCAGCAGCGCCCACTCAACTAGCGGGGGTGCAGATACGCAGTATTTT. This sequence encodes CASSAHSTSGGADTQYF.

The chain uses TRBV28 and TRBJ2-7, with D hard to call. Per the germline V gene, CDR1 is MDHEN and CDR2 is SYDVKM. This CDR3 region has 12 residues. V was pared by 8 bases and J by 3 bases, with 11 bases between. CDR3 amino acids: CASRVSSYEQYF. CDR3 nucleotide sequence: TGTGCCAGCCGGGTTTCGAGCTACGAGCAGTACTTC.

This rearrangement joins TRBV15 to TRBJ1-2, with 7 bases identical to TRBD1. Germline assignment: CDR1 LNHNV and CDR2 YYDKDF (reference sequence). This CDR3 is built from 14 residues. With 0 bases clipped from V and 8 bases from J, the junction kept 6 bases outside the gene matches. The DNA for the CDR3 is TGTGCCACCAGCAGAGATTTAAGGGGGCAGGGCTACACCTTC. Protein sequence: CATSRDLRGQGYTF.

The chain is built from TRBV28 and TRBJ1-5; maybe TRBD1 (6 bases). In germline, CDR1 is MDHEN, CDR2 SYDVKM. This CDR3 has 16 residues. Trimming stripped 10 bases from V and 0 bases from J, with 19 bases between. CDR3 loop: CAKWDTGLYSNQPQHF. CDR3 in DNA: TGTGCCAAGTGGGACACGGGGCTCTATAGCAATCAGCCCCAGCATTTT.

V gene TRBV19 combines with J gene TRBJ2-1; 11 bases fit TRBD2. CDR3 length: 16 amino acids. Germline trimming cut 3 bases from V and 7 bases from J; bases unmatched to any gene: 8. CDR1 is LNHDA and CDR2 is SQIVND in the germline V gene (reference sequence). The CDR3 sequence: CASSINRLAGINEQFF. CDR3 bases: TGTGCCAGTAGTATCAACCGACTAGCGGGAATTAATGAGCAGTTCTTC.

The chain joins TRBV3-1 (or the pseudogene TRBV3-2) to TRBJ1-6; TRBD1 aligns across 7 bases. This CDR3 comprises 13 residues. With V trimmed by 4 bases and J by 8 bases, 2 bases remained unmatched. Looked up from germline, CDR1 is LGHDT and CDR2 is YNNKEL (reference sequence). This CDR3 reads CASSRTGDSPLHF. In DNA, the CDR3 is TGTGCCAGCAGCCGAACAGGGGATTCACCCCTCCACTTT.

This chain joins TRBV4-1 and TRBJ2-3; 8 nucleotides agree with TRBD1. V lost 4 bases, J lost 4 bases, and 13 bases stayed unmatched. The CDR3 consists of 17 residues. In germline, CDR1 is MGHRA, CDR2 YSYEKL. In DNA form, the CDR3 reads TGCGCCAGCAGCCTACACTCTGGGACAGGCAGCGCAGATACGCAGTATTTT. Amino acid sequence: CASSLHSGTGSADTQYF.

This clone showed up just a few times. One end of the junction fails to match germline, which may point to a read error. The chain couples TRBV6-1 to TRBJ1-2; 7 bases line up with TRBD1. The CDR3 extends over 14 amino acids. The germline gives CDR1 MNHNS, CDR2 SASEGT. The CDR3 DNA is TGTGCCAGCAGGGAAGGGGGCAGGGAGGGTGGCTACACCTTC. Translation: CASREGGREGGYTF.

This chain joins TRBV19 and TRBJ1-2, with 8 bases identical to TRBD1. The CDR3 runs to 11 residues. V trimming: 8 bases; J trimming: 7 bases; junction bases outside the gene matches: 3. CDR1 and CDR2 (germline): LNHDA, SQIVND (reference sequence). This CDR3 is CASRQGTGYTF. The CDR3 DNA follows: TGTGCCAGTCGACAGGGGACTGGCTACACCTTC.

The chain uses TRBV19 and TRBJ1-3, with D tentatively TRBD1 (6 bases). CDR1 LNHDA and CDR2 SQIVND come from the germline V gene (reference sequence). Trimming left V 7 bases short and J 3 bases short, with 16 bases between. This CDR3 has 15 residues. The CDR3 bases are TGTGCCAGTACCCGGACAGTGGTAGATGGAAACACCATATATTTT. It specifies CASTRTVVDGNTIYF.

A word on this clone: This specimen includes other DNA sequences encoding the same CDR3. This chain joins TRBV9 and TRBJ1-4; perhaps TRBD1 as D (5 bases). The CDR3 totals 13 residues. The germline V and J ends were trimmed by 2 bases and 4 bases, with 6 bases remaining between them. Germline loops: CDR1 SGDLS, CDR2 YYNGEE. CDR3 DNA: TGTGCCAGCAGCGTCGACAGTAATGAAAAACTGTTTTTT. This encodes CASSVDSNEKLFF.

The chain employs TRBV2 and TRBJ2-2; 7 nucleotides line up with TRBD2. Germline assignment: CDR1 SNHLY and CDR2 FYNNEI. This CDR3 is 15 amino acids long. The V and J ends lost 6 bases and 6 bases, in that order; junction bases with no gene match: 10. The CDR3 region has the DNA TGTGCCAGCAGGTGGGGCGGGAGAAGTTCCGGGGAGCTGTTTTTT. Translation gives CASRWGGRSSGELFF.

The V gene is TRBV24-1, the J gene TRBJ1-2; weak D call: TRBD1 (5 bases). V lost 4 bases, J lost 5 bases, and 7 bases lay in between. In germline, CDR1 is KGHDR, CDR2 SFDVKD. This CDR3 comprises 12 residues. The CDR3 loop reads CATSEAGYGYTF. The CDR3 coding sequence is TGTGCCACCAGTGAGGCAGGGTATGGCTACACCTTC.

The rearrangement uses TRBV3-1 (or the pseudogene TRBV3-2) and TRBJ1-1; tentative D call: TRBD1 (6 bases). The CDR3 contains 14 residues. V shed 4 bases and J shed 1 base, with 10 bases lying between them. CDR1 and CDR2 from the germline V gene are LGHDT and YNNKEL (reference sequence). Here the CDR3 DNA reads TGTGCCAGCAGCCTACAGACAGGGAACACTGAAGCTTTCTTT. Its translation is CASSLQTGNTEAFF.